These 18 T cell receptor beta chains came from one sample sequenced in a study of T cells after yellow fever vaccination (dated by TCRdb to between 2018 and 2021). Libraries were constructed by 5' RACE. Sequenced using an Illumina HiSeq 2500. TCRdb handled the public reads itself, with Q25 trimming in fastp and clone calling in MiXCR, and kept productive beta chains. Each CDR3 protein gets just one entry, which takes the most common genes and DNA from the rows behind it. Present in this sample are roughly 260,000 distinct CDR3 sequences, 13% of which were seen just once. Roughly 0.5% of the sample is taken by the ten largest. The sample's treatment or condition label, decoded: live attenuated yellow fever vaccine strain. Material: CD4+ T cells sorted from PBMCs, obtained 45 days after the yellow fever booster vaccination. The receptor set was obtained from a man aged 30 to 45 who received the YFV17D yellow fever vaccine.

V gene TRBV20-1 combines with J gene TRBJ1-1; D may be TRBD1 (5 bases). V lost 2 bases, J lost 5 bases, and 15 bases lay in between. Germline V gene sequence: CDR1 DFQATT, CDR2 SNEGSKA (reference sequence). CDR3 length: 14 residues. The CDR3: CSARSSAGVTEAFF. The CDR3 DNA follows: TGCAGTGCTAGATCCTCGGCGGGGGTGACTGAAGCTTTCTTT.

This chain connects TRBV5-1 to TRBJ2-6; D is ambiguous. V lost 5 bases to trimming and J lost 4 bases, with 7 bases between them. This CDR3 has 13 residues. The germline V gene encodes CDR1 SGHRS and CDR2 YFSETQ. CDR3 in amino acids: CASSEPGANVLTF. The CDR3 DNA reads as TGCGCCAGCAGTGAGCCCGGGGCCAACGTCCTGACTTTC.

This clonotype was seen many times. The chain joins TRBV5-4 to TRBJ2-5; 8 nucleotides align to TRBD2. CDR3 length: 17 amino acids. The germline V gene encodes CDR1 SGHNT and CDR2 YYREEE (reference sequence). Losses at the gene ends were 0 bases for V and 0 bases for J; bases not matched to a gene: 7. The CDR3 loop is CASSLAGGASYQETQYF. The CDR3 bases are TGTGCCAGCAGCTTGGCGGGAGGGGCATCCTACCAAGAGACCCAGTACTTC.

The chain is built from TRBV7-9 and TRBJ2-2; no firm D call. This CDR3 region has 15 residues. The germline CDR1 and CDR2 sequences are SEHNR and FQNEAQ (reference sequence). The V end lost 1 base, the J end lost 0 bases, and 6 bases lay between the germline ends. As DNA, the CDR3 is TGTGCCAGCAGCTTAGAGAGTGCGAACACCGGGGAGCTGTTTTTT. This gives the protein CASSLESANTGELFF. The full variable domain, in which reference TRBV7-9 and TRBJ2-2 provide the parts outside the CDR3, is DTGVSQNPRHKITKRGQNVTFRCDPISEHNRLYWYRQTLGQGPEFLTYFQNEAQLEKSRLLSDRFSAERPKGSFSTLEIQRTEQGDSAMYLCASSLESANTGELFFGEGSRLTVL.

On this clonotype: The junction departs from the called germline gene at one end, perhaps through a read error. The chain carries TRBV15 and TRBJ2-5, with D perhaps assigned TRBD1 or TRBD2 (5 bases each). From germline, CDR1 is LNHNV and CDR2 YYDKDF (reference sequence). CDR3 length: 16 residues. CDR3 DNA: TGTGCCACCAGCAGAAATAGTCTAGGGACCTCAGGGCATTTGTGCTTC. It is translated as CATSRNSLGTSGHLCF.

The V and J genes are TRBV15 and TRBJ1-1; D is unclear. V dropped 3 bases and J dropped 3 bases, with 14 bases sitting between them. Germline loops: CDR1 LNHNV, CDR2 YYDKDF (reference sequence). The CDR3 has 15 residues. CDR3 in DNA: TGTGCCACCAGCAGTTTGGACTTCGTGGACACTGAAGCTTTCTTT. Translating gives CATSSLDFVDTEAFF. Using reference TRBV15 and TRBJ1-1 for the parts outside the CDR3, the full variable domain is DAMVIQNPRYQVTQFGKPVTLSCSQTLNHNVMYWYQQKSSQAPKLLFHYYDKDFNNEADTPDNFQSRRPNTSFCFLDIRSPGLGDTAMYLCATSSLDFVDTEAFFGQGTRLTVV.

The CDR3 region is CASSQGAVSSRNIQYF. The CDR3 nucleotides read TGTGCCAGCAGTCAGGGGGCTGTATCTAGCAGAAACATTCAGTACTTC. V gene TRBV28 combines with J gene TRBJ2-4, with 8 bases identical to TRBD1. The ends lost 5 bases at V and 6 bases at J; junction bases unmatched: 12. The CDR3 has 16 amino acids. Germline V gene sequence: CDR1 MDHEN, CDR2 SYDVKM.

This clonotype appeared a few times. The chain couples TRBV27 to TRBJ2-3; 15 nucleotides agree with TRBD2. After removal of 5 bases from V and 3 bases from J, the junction contained 9 bases not matched to a gene. This CDR3 has 18 residues. Germline CDR1 MNHEY, CDR2 SMNVEV (reference sequence). CDR3 sequence: CASSPRTSGRASTDTQYF. CDR3 nucleotide sequence: TGTGCCAGCAGTCCACGGACTAGCGGGAGGGCCAGTACAGATACGCAGTATTTT.

The rearrangement joins TRBV2 to TRBJ2-1, with TRBD2 matching 14 bases. The V segment lost 5 bases and the J segment 9 bases; nucleotides outside the gene matches: 6. Germline V CDR1 and CDR2: SNHLY, FYNNEI. CDR3 length equals 15 residues. The CDR3 DNA reads as TGTGCCAGCAGTCTGGGCGGACTAGCGGGAGGTGAGCAGTTCTTC. It translates to CASSLGGLAGGEQFF.

The rearrangement uses TRBV18 and TRBJ2-7; D not certain. V lost 3 bases, J lost 5 bases, and 17 bases lay in between. Germline loops: CDR1 KGHSH, CDR2 LQKENI. This CDR3 has 15 amino acids. This CDR3 reads CASSPTWSLKDEQYF. CDR3 in DNA: TGTGCCAGCTCACCCACTTGGAGCCTAAAGGACGAGCAGTACTTC.

The rearrangement joins TRBV7-2 to TRBJ2-3; TRBD2 aligns across 8 bases. The germline gives CDR1 SGHTA, CDR2 FQGNSA. The length of the CDR3 is 17 residues. J lost 4 bases, V lost 0 bases, and 9 bases had no gene match. CDR3 sequence: CASSLARPGTRSDTQYF. The CDR3 nucleotides are TGTGCCAGCAGCTTAGCGCGTCCCGGGACTAGATCAGATACGCAGTATTTT.

This clonotype was detected a few times. V usage is TRBV7-9 and J usage is TRBJ2-7; 14 bases agree with TRBD2. Per the germline V gene, CDR1 is SEHNR and CDR2 is FQNEAQ (reference sequence). This CDR3 spans 17 amino acids. After removal of 6 bases from V and 5 bases from J, the junction contained 12 bases not matched to a gene. CDR3 sequence: CASSTTSGRAFSHEQYF. CDR3 DNA: TGTGCCAGCAGTACGACTAGCGGGAGGGCCTTTTCCCACGAGCAGTACTTC. Full variable domain (rest looked up from reference TRBV7-9 and TRBJ2-7): DTGVSQNPRHKITKRGQNVTFRCDPISEHNRLYWYRQTLGQGPEFLTYFQNEAQLEKSRLLSDRFSAERPKGSFSTLEIQRTEQGDSAMYLCASSTTSGRAFSHEQYFGPGTRLTVT.

There are a few counts of this clonotype. V usage is TRBV12-5 and J usage is TRBJ2-5, with D unresolved. V shed 1 base and J shed 0 bases, with 12 bases lying between them. In germline, CDR1 is LGHNT, CDR2 FRNRAP. The CDR3 has 16 residues. CDR3 DNA sequence: TGTGCTAGTGGTTTGGGGCGTGCGGCGGACCAAGAGACCCAGTACTTC. This gives the protein CASGLGRAADQETQYF.

The chain combines TRBV7-2 with TRBJ2-3; no clear D. CDR3 size: 15 residues. V lost 0 bases, J lost 0 bases, and 7 bases lay in between. Germline loops: CDR1 SGHTA, CDR2 FQGNSA. Here the CDR3 DNA reads TGTGCCAGCAGCTTAGCGGGAATTAGCACAGATACGCAGTATTTT. Its protein product is CASSLAGISTDTQYF.

In this sample, this clonotype turned up many times. The rearrangement joins TRBV7-2 to TRBJ2-5; the D is unclear. There are 11 residues in the CDR3. Per germline, CDR1 SGHTA and CDR2 FQGNSA. V lost 2 bases to trimming and J lost 7 bases, with 5 bases between them. The CDR3: CASSLIGTQYF. The CDR3 region has the DNA TGTGCCAGCAGCTTAATCGGGACCCAGTACTTC.

This clonotype appeared a few times. The gene calls are TRBV5-6 and TRBJ1-2; no clear D gene. The CDR3 extends over 11 amino acids. Germline CDR1 is SGHDT and CDR2 is YYEEEE. Trimming stripped 2 bases from V and 10 bases from J, with 9 bases between. DNA of the CDR3: TGTGCCAGCAGCTTCGGTCCAGACTACACCTTC. Its protein product is CASSFGPDYTF.

As concerns this clonotype: A junction end diverges from the germline sequence, so it may reflect a read error. The CDR3 loop reads CASGLAGNTGVLFF. DNA of the CDR3: TGTGCCAGCGGACTAGCGGGGAACACCGGGGTGCTGTTTTTT. The chain carries TRBV6-2 or TRBV6-3 and TRBJ2-2, with 12 bases aligning to TRBD2. CDR3 length: 14 residues. In germline, CDR1 is MNHEY, CDR2 SVGEGT.

The V and J genes are TRBV10-2 and TRBJ2-1, with 7 bases lining up with TRBD2. Germline assignment: CDR1 WSHSY and CDR2 SAAADI. With V trimmed by 4 bases and J by 7 bases, 10 bases remained unmatched. The CDR3 extends over 15 amino acids. The CDR3 region has the DNA TGCGCCAGCAGTGGAACGGGCGGGAGCATAAATGAGCAGTTCTTC. Residues: CASSGTGGSINEQFF.